This T cell receptor beta chain was sequenced for a study of blood T cells in healthy people across ages. The CDR3 is 15 residues long. Between the trimmed V and J ends, which lost 1 base and 0 bases, there was a span of 7 bases. Germline V gene sequence: CDR1 DFQATT, CDR2 SNEGSKA (reference sequence). The table lists this clonotype with a count of one. Together with a sample-barcoded 5' primer, a J-beta primer mix was included in a second PCR lasting roughly 6 to 12 cycles. TCRdb used MiXCR to reprocess the 5' RACE reads, holding one entry per CDR3 protein. The sample holds around 800,000 distinct CDR3 sequences, about 62% seen once.

The sequence was obtained from a man aged 25-45 years in good health. This chain joins TRBV20-1 and TRBJ2-6; no reliable D call. Sequencing was performed on blood. CDR3 loop: CSARAVGSGANVLTF. CDR3 coding DNA: TGCAGTGCTAGAGCGGTGGGCTCTGGGGCCAACGTCCTGACTTTC.